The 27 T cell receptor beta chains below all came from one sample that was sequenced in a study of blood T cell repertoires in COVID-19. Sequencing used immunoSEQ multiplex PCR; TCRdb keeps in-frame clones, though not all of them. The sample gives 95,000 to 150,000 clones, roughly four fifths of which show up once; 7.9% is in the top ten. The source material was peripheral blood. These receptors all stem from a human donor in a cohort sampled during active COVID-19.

The CDR3 nucleotides are TGCGCCAGCAGCCCGCCCGACTGGTCCTACGAGCAGTACTTC. Translating it yields CASSPPDWSYEQYF. This chain connects TRBV5-1 to TRBJ2-7; D gene unclear. The CDR3 consists of 14 residues. CDR1 and CDR2 from the germline V gene are SGHRS and YFSETQ. V was pared by 4 bases and J by 1 base, with 12 bases between.

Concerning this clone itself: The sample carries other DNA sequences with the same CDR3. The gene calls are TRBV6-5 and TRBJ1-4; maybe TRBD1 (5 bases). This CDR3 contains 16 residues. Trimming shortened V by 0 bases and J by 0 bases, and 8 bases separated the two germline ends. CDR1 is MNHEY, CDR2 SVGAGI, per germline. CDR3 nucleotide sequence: TGTGCCAGCAGTTACTCAATAGGGGCAACTAATGAAAAACTGTTTTTT. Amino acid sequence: CASSYSIGATNEKLFF.

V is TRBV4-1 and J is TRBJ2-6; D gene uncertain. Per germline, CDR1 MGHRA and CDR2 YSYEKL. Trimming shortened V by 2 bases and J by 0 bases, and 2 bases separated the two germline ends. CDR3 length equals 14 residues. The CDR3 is CASSQLSGANVLTF. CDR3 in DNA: TGCGCCAGCAGCCAACTCTCTGGGGCCAACGTCCTGACTTTC.

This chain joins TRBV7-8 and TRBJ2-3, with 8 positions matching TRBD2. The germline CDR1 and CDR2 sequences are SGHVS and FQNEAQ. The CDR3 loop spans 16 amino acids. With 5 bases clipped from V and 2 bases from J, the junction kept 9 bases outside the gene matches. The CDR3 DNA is TGTGCCAGCAGCCCTAAGCGGGAGTGGGTCACAGATACGCAGTATTTT. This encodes CASSPKREWVTDTQYF.

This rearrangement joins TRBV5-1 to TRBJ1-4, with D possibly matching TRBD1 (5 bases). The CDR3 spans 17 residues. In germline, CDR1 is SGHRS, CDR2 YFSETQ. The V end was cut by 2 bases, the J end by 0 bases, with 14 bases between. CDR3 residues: CASSFGRGTATNEKLFF. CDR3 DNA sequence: TGCGCCAGCAGCTTCGGAAGGGGTACCGCAACTAATGAAAAACTGTTTTTT.

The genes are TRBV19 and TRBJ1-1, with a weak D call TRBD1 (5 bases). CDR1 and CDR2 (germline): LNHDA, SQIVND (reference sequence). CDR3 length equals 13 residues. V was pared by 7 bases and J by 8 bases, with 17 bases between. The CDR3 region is CASTPSGEREAFF. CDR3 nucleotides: TGTGCCAGTACCCCCTCGGGGGAAAGAGAAGCTTTCTTT.

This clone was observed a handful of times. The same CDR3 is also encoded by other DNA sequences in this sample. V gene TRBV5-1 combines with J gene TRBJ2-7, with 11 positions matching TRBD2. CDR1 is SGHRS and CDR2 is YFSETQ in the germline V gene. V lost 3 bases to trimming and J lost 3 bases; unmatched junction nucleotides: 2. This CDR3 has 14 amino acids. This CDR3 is CASSSGTSGYEQYF. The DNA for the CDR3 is TGCGCCAGCAGCTCAGGGACTAGCGGCTACGAGCAGTACTTC.

The CDR3 sequence: CASSEAPPRGYLYYEQYF. CDR3 sequence (DNA): TGTGCCAGCAGTGAGGCTCCGCCTCGAGGGTACTTATATTACGAGCAGTACTTC. V gene TRBV6-1 combines with J gene TRBJ2-7; a possible D gene is TRBD2 (5 bases). Germline-derived CDR1 and CDR2 are MNHNS and SASEGT. The CDR3 covers 18 residues. The V end was cut by 3 bases, the J end by 4 bases, with 25 bases between.

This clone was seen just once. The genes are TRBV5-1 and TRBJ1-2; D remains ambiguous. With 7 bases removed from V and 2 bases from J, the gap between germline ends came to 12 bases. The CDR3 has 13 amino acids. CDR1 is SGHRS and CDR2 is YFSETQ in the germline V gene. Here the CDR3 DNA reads TGCGCCAGCTCTCTGGCGGAGAACTATGGCTACACCTTC. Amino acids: CASSLAENYGYTF.

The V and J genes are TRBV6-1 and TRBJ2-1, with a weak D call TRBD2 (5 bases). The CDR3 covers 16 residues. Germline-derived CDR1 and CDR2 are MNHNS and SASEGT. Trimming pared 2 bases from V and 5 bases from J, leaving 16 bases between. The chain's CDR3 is CASSESLGAADNEQFF. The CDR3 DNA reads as TGTGCCAGCAGTGAAAGTTTAGGAGCGGCCGACAATGAGCAGTTCTTC.

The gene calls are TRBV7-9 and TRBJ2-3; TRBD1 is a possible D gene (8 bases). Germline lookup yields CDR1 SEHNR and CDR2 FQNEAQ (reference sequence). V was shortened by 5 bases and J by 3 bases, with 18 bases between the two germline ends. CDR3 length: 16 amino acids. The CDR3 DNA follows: TGTGCCAGCAGCGCCGGACAGGGAGGGACTACAGATACGCAGTATTTT. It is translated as CASSAGQGGTTDTQYF.

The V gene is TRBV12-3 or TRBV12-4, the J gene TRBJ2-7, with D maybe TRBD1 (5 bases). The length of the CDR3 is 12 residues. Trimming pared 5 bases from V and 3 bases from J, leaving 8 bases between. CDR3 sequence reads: CASSTDSYEQYF. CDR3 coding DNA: TGTGCCAGCAGTACTGACAGCTACGAGCAGTACTTC.

In nucleotides, the CDR3 is TGTGCCAGCAGCGCCGGGGGGTGGCAGATGACCTACGAGCAGTACTTC. It is translated as CASSAGGWQMTYEQYF. V usage is TRBV11-2 and J usage is TRBJ2-7, with 7 bases that match TRBD2. The J segment lost 2 bases and the V segment lost 5 bases, leaving 12 bases of the junction unmatched. CDR3 length: 16 residues. Germline CDR1 reads SGHAT; CDR2 reads FQNNGV.

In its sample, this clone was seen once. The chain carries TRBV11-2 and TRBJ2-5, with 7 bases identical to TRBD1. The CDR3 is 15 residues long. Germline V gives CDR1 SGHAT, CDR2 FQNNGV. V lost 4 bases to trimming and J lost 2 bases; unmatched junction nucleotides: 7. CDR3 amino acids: CASSSPGQAQETQYF. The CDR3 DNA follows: TGTGCCAGCAGCTCGCCCGGACAGGCACAAGAGACCCAGTACTTC.

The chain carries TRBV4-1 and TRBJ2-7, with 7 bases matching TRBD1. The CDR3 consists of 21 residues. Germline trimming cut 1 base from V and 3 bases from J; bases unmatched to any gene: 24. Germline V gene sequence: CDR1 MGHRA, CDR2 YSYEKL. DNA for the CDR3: TGCGCCAGCAGCCAAGTAGACGCCAAAGCCCCCCGACAGGGCATTCACTACGAGCAGTACTTC. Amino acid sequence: CASSQVDAKAPRQGIHYEQYF.

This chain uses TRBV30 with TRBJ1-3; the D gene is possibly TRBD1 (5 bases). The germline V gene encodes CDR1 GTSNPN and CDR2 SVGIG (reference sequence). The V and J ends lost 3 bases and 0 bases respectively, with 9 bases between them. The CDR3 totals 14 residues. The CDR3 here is CAWRGGNSGNTIYF. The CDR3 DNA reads TGTGCCTGGAGGGGGGGAAACTCTGGAAACACCATATATTTT.

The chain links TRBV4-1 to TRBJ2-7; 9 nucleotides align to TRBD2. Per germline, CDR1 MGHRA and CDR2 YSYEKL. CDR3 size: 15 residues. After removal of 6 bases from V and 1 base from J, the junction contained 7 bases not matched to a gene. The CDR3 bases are TGCGCCAGCAGGGTCGGCACTAGCGGGTCCTACGAGCAGTACTTC. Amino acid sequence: CASRVGTSGSYEQYF.

CDR3 in amino acids: CASSYRRTGENTEAFF. Here the CDR3 DNA reads TGTGCCAGCAGTTACAGGCGGACAGGGGAGAACACTGAAGCTTTCTTT. The chain combines TRBV6-5 with TRBJ1-1, with TRBD1 identical over 9 bases. The CDR3 extends over 16 amino acids. Germline V gene data show CDR1 as MNHEY and CDR2 as SVGAGI. V lost 2 bases to trimming and J lost 1 base; unmatched junction nucleotides: 5.

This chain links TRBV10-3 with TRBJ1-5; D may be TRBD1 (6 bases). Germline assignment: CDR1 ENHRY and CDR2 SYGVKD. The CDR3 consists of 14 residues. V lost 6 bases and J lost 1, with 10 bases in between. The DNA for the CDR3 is TGTGCCATCAGGGCCAGGGGAAGCAATCAGCCCCAGCATTTT. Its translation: CAIRARGSNQPQHF.

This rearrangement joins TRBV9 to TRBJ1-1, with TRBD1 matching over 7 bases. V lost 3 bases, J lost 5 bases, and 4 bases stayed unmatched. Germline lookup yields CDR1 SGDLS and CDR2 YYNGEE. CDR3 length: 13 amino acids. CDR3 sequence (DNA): TGTGCCAGCAGCGCGCAGGGGGGAACTGAAGCTTTCTTT. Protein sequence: CASSAQGGTEAFF.

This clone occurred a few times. CDR3 DNA: TGTGCCAGCAGCTCACCTCAGGGGTACGGGGGCTACACCTTC. Translating gives CASSSPQGYGGYTF. V and J are TRBV7-9 and TRBJ1-2; TRBD1 might be the D (6 bases). The V and J ends lost 4 bases and 8 bases respectively, with 17 bases between them. CDR3 length equals 14 residues. CDR1 is SEHNR, CDR2 FQNEAQ, per germline (reference sequence).

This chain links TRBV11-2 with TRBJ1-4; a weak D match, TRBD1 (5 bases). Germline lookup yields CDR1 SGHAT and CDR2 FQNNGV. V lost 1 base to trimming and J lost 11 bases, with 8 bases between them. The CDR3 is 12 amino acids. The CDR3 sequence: CASSLGGGKLFF. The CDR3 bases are TGTGCCAGCAGCTTAGGTGGGGGGAAACTGTTTTTT.

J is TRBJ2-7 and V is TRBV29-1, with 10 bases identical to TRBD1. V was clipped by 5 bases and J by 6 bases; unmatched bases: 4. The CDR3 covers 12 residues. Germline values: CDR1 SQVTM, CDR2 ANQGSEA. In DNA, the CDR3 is TGCAGCGTTTTAGGGACAGGGGCCGAGCAGTACTTC. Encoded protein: CSVLGTGAEQYF.

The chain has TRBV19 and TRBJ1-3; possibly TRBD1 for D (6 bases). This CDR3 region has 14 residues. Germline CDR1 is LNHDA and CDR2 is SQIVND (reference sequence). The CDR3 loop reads CGSGGHLSGNTIYF. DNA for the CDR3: TGTGGTTCGGGGGGGCACCTCTCTGGAAACACCATATATTTT. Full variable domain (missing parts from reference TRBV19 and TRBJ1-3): DGGITQSPKYLFRKEGQNVTLSCEQNLNHDAMYWYRQDPGQGLRLIYYSQIVNDFQKGDIAEGYSVSREKKESFPLTVTSAQKNPTAFYLCGSGGHLSGNTIYFGEGSWLTVV.

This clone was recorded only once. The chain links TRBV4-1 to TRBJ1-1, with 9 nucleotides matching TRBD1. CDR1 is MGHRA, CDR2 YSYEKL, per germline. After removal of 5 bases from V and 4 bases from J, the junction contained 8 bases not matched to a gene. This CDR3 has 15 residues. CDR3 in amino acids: CASSYSGTGSTEAFF. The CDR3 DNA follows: TGCGCCAGCAGCTACTCCGGGACAGGGTCCACTGAAGCTTTCTTT.

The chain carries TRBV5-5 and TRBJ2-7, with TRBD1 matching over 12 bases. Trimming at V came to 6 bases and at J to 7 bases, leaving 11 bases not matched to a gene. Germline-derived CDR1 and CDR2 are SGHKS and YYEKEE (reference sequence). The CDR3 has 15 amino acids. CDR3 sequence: CASTYPGTGGKEQYF. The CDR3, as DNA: TGTGCCAGCACCTATCCCGGGACAGGGGGCAAAGAGCAGTACTTC.

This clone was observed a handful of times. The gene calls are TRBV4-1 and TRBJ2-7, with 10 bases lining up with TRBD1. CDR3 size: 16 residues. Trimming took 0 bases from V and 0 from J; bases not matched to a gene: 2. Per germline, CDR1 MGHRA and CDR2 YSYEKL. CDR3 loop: CASSQERTGGSYEQYF. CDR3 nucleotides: TGCGCCAGCAGCCAAGAGCGGACAGGGGGCTCCTACGAGCAGTACTTC.